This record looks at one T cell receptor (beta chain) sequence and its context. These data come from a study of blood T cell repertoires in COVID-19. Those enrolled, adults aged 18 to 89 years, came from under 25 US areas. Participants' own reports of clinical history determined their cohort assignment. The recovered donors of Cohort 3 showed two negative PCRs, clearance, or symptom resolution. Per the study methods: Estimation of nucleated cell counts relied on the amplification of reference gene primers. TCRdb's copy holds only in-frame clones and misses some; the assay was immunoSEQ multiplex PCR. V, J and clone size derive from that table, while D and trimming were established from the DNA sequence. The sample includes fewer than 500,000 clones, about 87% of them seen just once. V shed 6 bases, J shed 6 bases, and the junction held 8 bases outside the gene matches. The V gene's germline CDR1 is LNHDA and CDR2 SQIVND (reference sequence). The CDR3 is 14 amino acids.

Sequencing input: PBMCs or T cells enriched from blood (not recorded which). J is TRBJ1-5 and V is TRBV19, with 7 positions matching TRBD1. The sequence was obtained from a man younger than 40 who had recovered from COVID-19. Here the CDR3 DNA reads TGTGCCAGTAGACAGACAGGGTCGGGTCAGCCCCAGCATTTT. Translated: CASRQTGSGQPQHF.